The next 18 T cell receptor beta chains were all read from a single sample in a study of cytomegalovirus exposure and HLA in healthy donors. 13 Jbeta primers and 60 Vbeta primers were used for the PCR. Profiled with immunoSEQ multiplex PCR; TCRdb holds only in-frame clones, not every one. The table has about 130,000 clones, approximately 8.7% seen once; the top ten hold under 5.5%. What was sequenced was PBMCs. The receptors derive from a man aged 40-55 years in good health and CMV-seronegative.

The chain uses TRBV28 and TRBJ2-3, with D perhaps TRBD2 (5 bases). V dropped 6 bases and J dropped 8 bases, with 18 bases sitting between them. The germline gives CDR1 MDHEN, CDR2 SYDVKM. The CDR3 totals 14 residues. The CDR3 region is CASRIGRADGTQYF. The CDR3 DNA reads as TGTGCCAGCAGAATAGGGCGGGCCGACGGTACGCAGTATTTT. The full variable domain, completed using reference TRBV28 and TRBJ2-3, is DVKVTQSSRYLVKRTGEKVFLECVQDMDHENMFWYRQDPGLGLRLIYFSYDVKMKEKGDIPEGYSVSREKKERFSLILESASTNQTSMYLCASRIGRADGTQYFGPGTRLTVL.

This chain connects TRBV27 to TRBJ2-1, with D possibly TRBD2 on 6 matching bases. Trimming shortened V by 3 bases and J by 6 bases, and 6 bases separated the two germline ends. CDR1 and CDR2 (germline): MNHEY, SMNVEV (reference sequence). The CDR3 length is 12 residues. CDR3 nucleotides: TGTGCCAGCAGTTTGGGAGGCAATGAGCAGTTCTTC. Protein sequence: CASSLGGNEQFF.

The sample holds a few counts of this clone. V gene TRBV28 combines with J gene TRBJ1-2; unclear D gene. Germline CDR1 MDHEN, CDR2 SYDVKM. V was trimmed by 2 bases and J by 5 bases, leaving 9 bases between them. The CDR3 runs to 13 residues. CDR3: CASSLTGVYGYTF. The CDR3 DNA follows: TGTGCCAGCAGTTTAACCGGGGTGTATGGCTACACCTTC.

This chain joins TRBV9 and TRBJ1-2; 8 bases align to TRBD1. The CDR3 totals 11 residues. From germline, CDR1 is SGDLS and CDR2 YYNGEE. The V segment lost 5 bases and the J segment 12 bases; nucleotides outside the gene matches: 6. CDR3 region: CASSTGGKNTF. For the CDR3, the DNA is TGTGCCAGCAGTACAGGGGGGAAAAACACCTTC.

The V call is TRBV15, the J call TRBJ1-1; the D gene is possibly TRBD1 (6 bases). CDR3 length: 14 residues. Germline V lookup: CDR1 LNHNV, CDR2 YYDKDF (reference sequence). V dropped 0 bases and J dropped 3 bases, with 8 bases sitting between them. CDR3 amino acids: CATSREQGYTEAFF. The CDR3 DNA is TGTGCCACCAGCAGAGAACAGGGATACACTGAAGCTTTCTTT.

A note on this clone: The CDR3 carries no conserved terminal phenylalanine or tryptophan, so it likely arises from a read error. The CDR3 DNA reads TGTGCCAGCAGCTCTAGCGGGGTAACCTACGAGCAGTACTCC. Protein product: CASSSSGVTYEQYS. The genes are TRBV5-6 and TRBJ2-7, with 9 bases aligning to TRBD2. In germline, CDR1 is SGHDT, CDR2 YYEEEE. With 3 bases clipped from V and 2 bases from J, the junction kept 3 bases outside the gene matches. This CDR3 region has 14 residues.

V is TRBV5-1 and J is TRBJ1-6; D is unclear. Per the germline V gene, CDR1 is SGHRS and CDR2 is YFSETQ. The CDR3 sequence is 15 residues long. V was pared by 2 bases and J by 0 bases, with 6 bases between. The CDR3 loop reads CASSFGSSYNSPLHF. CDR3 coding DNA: TGCGCCAGCAGCTTTGGGAGCTCCTATAATTCACCCCTCCACTTT.

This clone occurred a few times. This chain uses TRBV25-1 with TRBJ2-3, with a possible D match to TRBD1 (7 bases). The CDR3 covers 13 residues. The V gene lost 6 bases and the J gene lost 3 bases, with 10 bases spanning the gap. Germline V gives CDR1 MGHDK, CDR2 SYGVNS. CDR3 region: CASRPGGTDTQYF. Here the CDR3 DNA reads TGTGCCAGCAGGCCAGGGGGGACAGATACGCAGTATTTT. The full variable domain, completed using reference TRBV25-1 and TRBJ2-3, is EADIYQTPRYLVIGTGKKITLECSQTMGHDKMYWYQQDPGMELHLIHYSYGVNSTEKGDLSSESTVSRIRTEHFPLTLESARPSHTSQYLCASRPGGTDTQYFGPGTRLTVL.

This chain's CDR3 is CAWSARQGLYGYTF. For the CDR3, the DNA is TGTGCCTGGAGTGCCCGACAGGGCCTCTATGGCTACACCTTC. This rearrangement joins TRBV30 to TRBJ1-2; 7 bases are a match to TRBD1. CDR3 length equals 14 residues. After removal of 1 base from V and 4 bases from J, the junction contained 6 bases not matched to a gene. The germline V gene has CDR1 GTSNPN and CDR2 SVGIG (reference sequence).

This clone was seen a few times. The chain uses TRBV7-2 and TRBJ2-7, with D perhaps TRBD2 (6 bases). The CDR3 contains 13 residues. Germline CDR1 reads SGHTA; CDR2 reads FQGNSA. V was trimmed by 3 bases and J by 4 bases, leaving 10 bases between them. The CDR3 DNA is TGTGCCAGCAGCTTGTCGGGGGAATACGAGCAGTACTTC. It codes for CASSLSGEYEQYF.

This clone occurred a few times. CDR3 coding DNA: TGTGCCAGCACGGACAGGGGGCACACTGAAGCTTTCTTT. Its protein product is CASTDRGHTEAFF. The chain employs TRBV19 and TRBJ1-1; 11 bases agree with TRBD1. The CDR3 runs 13 residues. V trimming: 9 bases; J trimming: 3 bases; junction bases outside the gene matches: 3. In germline, CDR1 is LNHDA, CDR2 SQIVND (reference sequence).

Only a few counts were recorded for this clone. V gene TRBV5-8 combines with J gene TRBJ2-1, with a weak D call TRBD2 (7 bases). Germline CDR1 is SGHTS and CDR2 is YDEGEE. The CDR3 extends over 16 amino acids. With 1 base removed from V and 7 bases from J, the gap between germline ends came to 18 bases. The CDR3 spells CASSLFVGGLRNEQFF. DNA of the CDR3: TGTGCCAGCAGCTTGTTTGTGGGGGGGCTTAGGAATGAGCAGTTCTTC.

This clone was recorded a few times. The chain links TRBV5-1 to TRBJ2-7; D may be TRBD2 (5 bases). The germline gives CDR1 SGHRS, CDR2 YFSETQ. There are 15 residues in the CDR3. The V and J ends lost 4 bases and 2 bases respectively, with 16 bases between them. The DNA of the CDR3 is TGCGCCAGCAGCGACGGGGAGTACATTGCCTACGAGCAGTACTTC. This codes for CASSDGEYIAYEQYF.

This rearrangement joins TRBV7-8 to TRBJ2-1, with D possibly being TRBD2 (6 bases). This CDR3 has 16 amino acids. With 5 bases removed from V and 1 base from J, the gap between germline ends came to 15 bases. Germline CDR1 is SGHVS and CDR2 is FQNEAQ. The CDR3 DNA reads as TGTGCCAGCAGCCCAAGGCGCGGGAAATCCTACAATGAGCAGTTCTTC. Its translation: CASSPRRGKSYNEQFF.

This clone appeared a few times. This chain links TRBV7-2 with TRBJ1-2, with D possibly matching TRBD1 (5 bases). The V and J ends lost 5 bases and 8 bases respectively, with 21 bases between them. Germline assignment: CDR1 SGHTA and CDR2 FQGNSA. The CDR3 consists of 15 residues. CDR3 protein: CASSRGGIGARGYTF. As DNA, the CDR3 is TGTGCCAGCAGCCGGGGAGGGATCGGGGCGAGAGGCTACACCTTC.

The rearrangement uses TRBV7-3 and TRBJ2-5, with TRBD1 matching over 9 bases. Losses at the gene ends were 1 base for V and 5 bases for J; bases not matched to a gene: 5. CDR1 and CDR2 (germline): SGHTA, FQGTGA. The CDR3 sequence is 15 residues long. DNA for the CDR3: TGTGCCAGCAGCTTAAAGGGACAGGGAGGGGAGACCCAGTACTTC. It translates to CASSLKGQGGETQYF.

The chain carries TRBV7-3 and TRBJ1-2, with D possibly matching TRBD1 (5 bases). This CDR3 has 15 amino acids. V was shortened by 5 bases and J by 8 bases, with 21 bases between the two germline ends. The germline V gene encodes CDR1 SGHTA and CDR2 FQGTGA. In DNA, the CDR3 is TGTGCCAGCAGCGAAAATCCTACAGGAGGGGTGGGCTACACCTTC. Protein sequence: CASSENPTGGVGYTF.

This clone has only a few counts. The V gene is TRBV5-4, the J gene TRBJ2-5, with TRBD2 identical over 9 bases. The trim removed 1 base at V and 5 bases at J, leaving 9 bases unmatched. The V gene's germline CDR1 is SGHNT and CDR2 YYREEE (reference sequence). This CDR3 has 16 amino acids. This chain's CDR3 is CASSLRRGGSAETQYF. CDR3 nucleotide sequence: TGTGCCAGCAGCTTGAGGCGGGGGGGCTCGGCGGAGACCCAGTACTTC. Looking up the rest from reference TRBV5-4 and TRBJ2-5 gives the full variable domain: ETGVTQSPTHLIKTRGQQVTLRCSSQSGHNTVSWYQQALGQGPQFIFQYYREEENGRGNFPPRFSGLQFPNYSSELNVNALELDDSALYLCASSLRRGGSAETQYFGPGTRLLVL.